This passage covers 18 T cell receptor beta chains from one sample sequenced in a study of blood T cells in healthy people across ages (dated by TCRdb to about 2015). Receptor libraries were prepared by 5' RACE. A second PCR of roughly 7 to 12 cycles was run with a J-beta primer mix and a sample-barcoded 5' primer. Clones were called with MiXCR by TCRdb after fastp trimmed the public reads at Q25, and only in-frame beta chains were retained. Every distinct CDR3 protein forms one entry, paired with its most common genes and DNA. This sample holds fewer than 2,000,000 distinct CDR3 sequences; roughly 43% were observed only once. Of the sample, roughly 23% is held by the ten largest clones. Sequenced input: blood. The receptors here all came from a human donor in good health.

The chain has TRBV3-1 and TRBJ1-2; D might be TRBD1 (5 bases). CDR3 length: 15 residues. The germline V and J ends were trimmed by 1 base and 4 bases, with 13 bases remaining between them. CDR1 LGHDT and CDR2 YNNKEL come from the germline V gene (reference sequence). CDR3 sequence: CASSQARDGLYGYTF. For the CDR3, the DNA is TGTGCCAGCAGCCAAGCCAGGGACGGACTCTATGGCTACACCTTC.

V gene TRBV5-1 combines with J gene TRBJ2-2, with D tentatively TRBD1 or TRBD2 (5 bases each). Germline values: CDR1 SGHRS, CDR2 YFSETQ. CDR3 length: 15 amino acids. V was shortened by 4 bases and J by 6 bases, with 16 bases between the two germline ends. The CDR3 nucleotides read TGCGCCAGCAGCCTTGTGGGAGTGGGGGCCGGGGAGCTGTTTTTT. Residues: CASSLVGVGAGELFF.

This clonotype was observed a handful of times. This chain connects TRBV6-5 to TRBJ1-4; possibly TRBD1 for D (5 bases). This CDR3 contains 15 residues. Trimming left V 5 bases short and J 7 bases short, with 17 bases between. Germline CDR1 and CDR2: MNHEY and SVGAGI. The chain's CDR3 is CASSRDRTVGEKLFF. The CDR3, as DNA: TGTGCCAGCAGTAGAGACAGAACCGTAGGTGAAAAACTGTTTTTT.

This rearrangement joins TRBV12-3 or TRBV12-4 to TRBJ1-5; D is undetermined. The CDR3 has 15 amino acids. The V end was cut by 3 bases, the J end by 3 bases, with 12 bases between. The CDR3 region is CASSLETLNNQPQHF. CDR3 sequence (DNA): TGTGCCAGCAGTTTGGAGACACTGAACAATCAGCCCCAGCATTTT.

In this sample, this clonotype turned up a few times. This sequence joins TRBV29-1 and TRBJ1-4; no clear D. Germline V gene lookup returns CDR1 SQVTM and CDR2 ANQGSEA. V shed 5 bases and J shed 4 bases, with 11 bases lying between them. The CDR3 is made up of 13 amino acids. The chain's CDR3 is CSVKGRFNEKLFF. The DNA for the CDR3 is TGCAGCGTTAAGGGCAGGTTTAATGAAAAACTGTTTTTT. The full variable domain, with the rest looked up from reference TRBV29-1 and TRBJ1-4, is SAVISQKPSRDICQRGTSLTIQCQVDSQVTMMFWYRQQPGQSLTLIATANQGSEATYESGFVIDKFPISRPNLTFSTLTVSNMSPEDSSIYLCSVKGRFNEKLFFGSGTQLSVL.

V usage is TRBV6-5 and J usage is TRBJ1-6; a possible D gene is TRBD1 (5 bases). Trimming left V 5 bases short and J 7 bases short, with 9 bases between. This CDR3 has 13 residues. Germline V gene lookup returns CDR1 MNHEY and CDR2 SVGAGI. Here the CDR3 DNA reads TGTGCCAGCAGTCTCCCAGGGAATTCACCCCTCCACTTT. This codes for CASSLPGNSPLHF.

V is TRBV4-2 and J is TRBJ2-5, with 8 bases aligning to TRBD1. Germline V CDR1 and CDR2: LGHNA, YNFKEQ. V shed 2 bases, J shed 0 bases, and the junction held 2 bases outside the gene matches. CDR3 length: 15 residues. CDR3 sequence: CASSQPDRDQETQYF. CDR3 nucleotides: TGTGCCAGCAGCCAACCGGACAGGGACCAAGAGACCCAGTACTTC.

The rearrangement uses TRBV28 and TRBJ1-2; D is undetermined. This CDR3 spans 17 amino acids. V was trimmed by 7 bases and J by 4 bases, leaving 25 bases between them. Germline loops: CDR1 MDHEN, CDR2 SYDVKM. The chain's CDR3 is CASTAPRVRREPYGYTF. The CDR3 DNA sequence: TGTGCCAGCACCGCTCCGAGAGTCAGGCGCGAGCCCTATGGCTACACCTTC.

The rearrangement joins TRBV20-1 to TRBJ2-6; possible D gene TRBD1, 5 bases. This CDR3 comprises 18 residues. The V gene lost 5 bases and the J gene lost 0 bases, with 20 bases spanning the gap. From germline, CDR1 is DFQATT and CDR2 SNEGSKA (reference sequence). CDR3 bases: TGCAGTGCTGAGGAACAAGGGGATCTTAGCTCTGGGGCCAACGTCCTGACTTTC. It translates to CSAEEQGDLSSGANVLTF.

The V call is TRBV4-3, the J call TRBJ1-4; no clear D. This CDR3 region has 16 residues. V lost 1 base and J lost 3, with 12 bases in between. The germline V gene has CDR1 LGHNA and CDR2 YSLEER. In nucleotides, the CDR3 is TGCGCCAGCAGCCAAGTTCTAGGCGACCCTAATGAAAAACTGTTTTTT. Its protein product is CASSQVLGDPNEKLFF.

On this clonotype itself: The junction shows a germline mismatch at one end, possibly a read error. This chain joins TRBV28 and TRBJ2-7, with 8 bases identical to TRBD1. Germline loops: CDR1 MDHEN, CDR2 SYDVKM. The CDR3 extends over 14 amino acids. The chain's CDR3 is CASSLGQGGYEQDF. CDR3 in DNA: TGTGCCAGCAGTTTAGGACAGGGTGGCTACGAGCAGGACTTC.

This clonotype turned up a few times. The chain uses TRBV12-3 or TRBV12-4 and TRBJ2-5; D perhaps matches TRBD1 (5 bases). CDR3 length: 14 amino acids. V lost 5 bases, J lost 4 bases, and 14 bases lay in between. The CDR3: CASSLKVQAETQYF. In DNA, the CDR3 is TGTGCCAGCAGTCTAAAAGTACAGGCAGAGACCCAGTACTTC.

The table lists this clonotype with a count of one. The junction differs from germline at one of its ends, possibly a read error. V gene TRBV7-2 combines with J gene TRBJ1-4; D remains ambiguous. The CDR3 is 13 amino acids. CDR1 is SGHTA, CDR2 FQGNSA, per germline. The CDR3 nucleotides read TGTGCCAGCAGCTTACAGTATAATGAAAAACGGTTTTTT. It codes for CASSLQYNEKRFF. Using reference TRBV7-2 and TRBJ1-4 for the parts outside the CDR3, the full variable domain is GAGVSQSPSNKVTEKGKDVELRCDPISGHTALYWYRQSLGQGLEFLIYFQGNSAPDKSGLPSDRFSAERTGGSVSTLTIQRTQQEDSAVYLCASSLQYNEKRFFGSGTQLSVL.

The rearrangement links TRBV29-1 to TRBJ1-2; D is unclear. CDR3 length: 11 amino acids. The germline CDR1 and CDR2 sequences are SQVTM and ANQGSEA. V lost 3 bases to trimming and J lost 8 bases, with 10 bases between them. The CDR3 DNA sequence: TGCAGCGTTGATGAGGGTAACGGCTACACCTTC. It yields the protein CSVDEGNGYTF.

This clonotype was observed a handful of times. This chain connects TRBV5-1 to TRBJ2-3; D is perhaps TRBD2 (5 bases). The CDR3 extends over 16 amino acids. CDR1 and CDR2 from the germline V gene are SGHRS and YFSETQ. Deletions cut 0 bases from V and 2 bases from J, with 13 bases between. CDR3 region: CASSLGTLPSTDTQYF. In nucleotides, the CDR3 is TGCGCCAGCAGCTTGGGGACTCTACCCTCCACAGATACGCAGTATTTT.

A few counts support this clonotype. V is TRBV5-1 and J is TRBJ2-5; 7 bases agree with TRBD2. CDR1 is SGHRS, CDR2 YFSETQ, per germline. The CDR3 length is 14 residues. The V and J ends lost 5 bases and 3 bases, in that order; junction bases with no gene match: 7. CDR3 nucleotides: TGCGCCAGCAGGCCGGGACTAATAAAAGAGACCCAGTACTTC. Translated: CASRPGLIKETQYF.

This clonotype was seen more than once but under ten times. J is TRBJ1-2 and V is TRBV9; D gene uncertain. The length of the CDR3 is 13 residues. CDR1 is SGDLS and CDR2 is YYNGEE in the germline V gene. V was clipped by 0 bases and J by 7 bases, with 10 bases between them. CDR3: CASSVVAGFGYTF. The CDR3 nucleotides read TGTGCCAGCAGCGTAGTGGCGGGGTTTGGCTACACCTTC.

This clonotype was recorded a few times. This rearrangement joins TRBV5-1 to TRBJ2-1; D is ambiguous. The CDR3 consists of 16 residues. The germline V gene has CDR1 SGHRS and CDR2 YFSETQ. V lost 5 bases to trimming and J lost 0 bases, with 15 bases between them. The CDR3: CASRLTALSSYNEQFF. The DNA of the CDR3 is TGCGCCAGCAGGTTAACCGCCCTGAGCTCCTACAATGAGCAGTTCTTC.